This TCR beta chain is drawn from a study of blood T cell repertoires in COVID-19. Original methodology: From reference gene primer amplification, estimates of nucleated cell counts were derived. Sequencing was performed with immunoSEQ multiplex PCR; in TCRdb, only in-frame clones are kept and a portion is missing. Clone size and V and J calls were adopted from that table, with D and trimming inferred from the DNA. This repertoire shows a few hundred thousand clones, 84% found once; its top ten account for about 9.1%. The CDR3 has 19 amino acids. Trimming took off 6 bases at V and 0 bases at J, with 21 bases between the two ends. Germline loops: CDR1 MNHEY, CDR2 SVGEGT.

This TCR was sampled from a human donor in a cohort sampled during active COVID-19. Sequences were obtained from peripheral blood. The chain has TRBV6-2 or TRBV6-3 and TRBJ2-6, with D possibly matching TRBD2 (5 bases). In DNA form, the CDR3 reads TGTGCCAGCAGCCCCTTGTGGCTAGCCGGAACCTCTGGGGCCAACGTCCTGACTTTC. Translating gives CASSPLWLAGTSGANVLTF.